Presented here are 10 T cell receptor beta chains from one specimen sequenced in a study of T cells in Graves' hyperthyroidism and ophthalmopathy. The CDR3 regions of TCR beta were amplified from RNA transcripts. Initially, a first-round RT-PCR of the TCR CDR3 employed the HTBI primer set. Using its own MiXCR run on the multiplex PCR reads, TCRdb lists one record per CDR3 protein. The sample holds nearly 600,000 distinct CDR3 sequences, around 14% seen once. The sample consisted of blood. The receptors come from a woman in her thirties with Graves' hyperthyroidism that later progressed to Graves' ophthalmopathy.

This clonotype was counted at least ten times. This chain's CDR3 is CASSILAGRTYNEQFF. As DNA, the CDR3 is TGTGCCAGCAGTATCCTAGCGGGACGTACCTACAATGAGCAGTTCTTC. This chain uses TRBV27 with TRBJ2-1; 9 nucleotides align to TRBD2. Germline CDR1 and CDR2: MNHEY and SMNVEV (reference sequence). The V and J ends lost 5 bases and 2 bases, in that order; junction bases with no gene match: 7. The CDR3 spans 16 residues.

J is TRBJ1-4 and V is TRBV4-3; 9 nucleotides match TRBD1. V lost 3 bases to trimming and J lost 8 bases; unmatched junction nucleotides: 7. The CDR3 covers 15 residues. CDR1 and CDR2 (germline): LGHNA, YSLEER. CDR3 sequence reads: CASSHPGQGKEKLFF. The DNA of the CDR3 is TGCGCCAGCAGCCACCCGGGACAGGGTAAAGAAAAACTGTTTTTT.

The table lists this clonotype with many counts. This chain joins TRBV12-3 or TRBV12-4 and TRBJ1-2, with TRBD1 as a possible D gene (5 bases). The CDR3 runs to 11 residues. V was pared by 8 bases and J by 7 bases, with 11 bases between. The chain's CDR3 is CASSRGGGYTF. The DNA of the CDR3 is TGTGCCAGCTCTCGGGGCGGTGGCTACACCTTC.

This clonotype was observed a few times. Here the CDR3 reads CASSVGRTSGANVLTF. The CDR3 DNA reads TGTGCCAGTAGTGTAGGACGGACCTCTGGGGCCAACGTCCTGACTTTC. The chain combines TRBV19 with TRBJ2-6, with no clear D. The CDR3 runs to 16 residues. CDR1 is LNHDA, CDR2 SQIVND, per germline (reference sequence). Deletions cut 5 bases from V and 0 bases from J, with 11 bases between.

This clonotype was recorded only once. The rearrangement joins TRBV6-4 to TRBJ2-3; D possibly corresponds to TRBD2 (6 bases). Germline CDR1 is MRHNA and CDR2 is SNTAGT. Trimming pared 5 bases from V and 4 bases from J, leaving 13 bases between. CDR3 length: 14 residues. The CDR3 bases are TGTGCCAGCAGTTCCTGGACTATCGCAGATACGCAGTATTTT. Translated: CASSSWTIADTQYF.

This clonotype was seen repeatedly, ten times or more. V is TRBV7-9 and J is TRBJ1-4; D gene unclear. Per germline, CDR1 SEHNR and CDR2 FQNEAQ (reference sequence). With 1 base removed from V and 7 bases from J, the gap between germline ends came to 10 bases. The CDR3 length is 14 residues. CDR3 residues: CASSLGAAAEKLFF. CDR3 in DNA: TGTGCCAGCAGCTTAGGCGCGGCCGCTGAAAAACTGTTTTTT.

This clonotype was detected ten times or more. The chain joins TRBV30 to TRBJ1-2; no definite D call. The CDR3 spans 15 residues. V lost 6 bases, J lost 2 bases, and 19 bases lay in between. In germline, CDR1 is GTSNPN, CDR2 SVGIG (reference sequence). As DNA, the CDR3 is TGTGCCTGCCCCCTTTTGGCAGGAGCCAACTATGGCTACACCTTC. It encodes CACPLLAGANYGYTF.

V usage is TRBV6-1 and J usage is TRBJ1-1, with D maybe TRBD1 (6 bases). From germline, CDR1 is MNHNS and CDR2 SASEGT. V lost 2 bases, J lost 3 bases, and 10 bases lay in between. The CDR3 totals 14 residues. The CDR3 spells CASSELGGHTEAFF. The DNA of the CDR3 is TGTGCCAGCAGTGAACTGGGGGGCCACACTGAAGCTTTCTTT.

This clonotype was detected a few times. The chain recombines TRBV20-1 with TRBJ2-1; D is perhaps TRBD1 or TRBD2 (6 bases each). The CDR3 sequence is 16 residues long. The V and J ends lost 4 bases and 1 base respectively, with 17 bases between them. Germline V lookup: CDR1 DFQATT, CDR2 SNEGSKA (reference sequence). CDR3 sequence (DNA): TGCAGTGCTAAAGGGTTGGGGGGCCCGTCCTACAATGAGCAGTTCTTC. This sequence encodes CSAKGLGGPSYNEQFF.

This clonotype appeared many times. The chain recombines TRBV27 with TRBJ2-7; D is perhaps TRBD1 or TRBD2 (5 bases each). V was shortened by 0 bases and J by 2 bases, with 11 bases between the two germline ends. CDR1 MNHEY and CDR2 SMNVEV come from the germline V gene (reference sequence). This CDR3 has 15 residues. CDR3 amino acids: CASSLSSGPPYEQYF. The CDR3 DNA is TGTGCCAGCAGTTTATCGTCGGGGCCTCCCTACGAGCAGTACTTC.